This T cell receptor (beta chain) was captured in a study of monozygotic twins with inflammatory bowel disease. Notes on the study in general: Clonotype sharing was lower in IBD patients than healthy twins, most markedly with disease activity. IBD patients displayed reduced TCRbeta diversity (inverse Simpson) when set against healthy co-twins.

RNA in its total form was extracted from whole blood, and T cells were not sorted. Two nested PCRs, of roughly 16 and 10 cycles, processed TCRalpha and TCRbeta cDNA. TCRdb derives one entry per CDR3 protein from the 5' RACE reads, leaving out DNA. The sample includes approximately 400,000 distinct CDR3 sequences. CDR1 and CDR2 from the germline V gene are SGHRS and YFSETQ. The CDR3 has 15 residues. About this clonotype itself: Its antigen is not known.

This TCR was sampled from a human donor with ulcerative colitis or Crohn's disease, or a healthy co-twin of an affected twin (not recorded which). Sequenced sample: blood. The genes are TRBV5-1 and TRBJ2-5. This chain's CDR3 is CASSRRQPEQEAQYF.